This T cell receptor (beta chain) was recovered during a study of T-cell reconstitution after alpha-beta-depleted transplantation in children. As it was prepared, the TCRbeta library received unique molecular identifiers. Each CDR3 protein gets one entry after TCRdb re-called the PCR reads with MiXCR. In the table there are approximately 510,000 distinct CDR3 sequences, around 16% of which are singletons. V shed 6 bases, J shed 4 bases, and the junction held 15 bases outside the gene matches. CDR3 length: 16 residues. The germline gives CDR1 SGDLS, CDR2 YYNGEE. The TCR sequence derives from a human donor who donated a stem cell graft to a child with acute lymphoblastic leukemia. Material: PBMCs from the stem cell graft donor, obtained from the stem cell graft. The chain combines TRBV9 with TRBJ1-2; 7 nucleotides match TRBD1. CDR3 sequence reads: CASTPFQGVLGYGYTF. The DNA of the CDR3 is TGTGCCAGCACCCCATTCCAGGGGGTACTAGGCTATGGCTACACCTTC.